The 16 T cell receptor beta chains presented below share a single source sample, sequenced in a study of blood T cell repertoires in COVID-19. This table comes from immunoSEQ multiplex PCR, and its TCRdb copy is limited to in-frame clones, with some not included. Here the sample spans 110,000 to 150,000 clones, approximately 80% being singletons. Material: peripheral blood. The receptors were gathered from a woman aged 45 to 65 with acute or convalescent COVID-19.

For the CDR3, the DNA is TGCGCCAGCAGCTCCCCGGACAGAGCTAACTATGGCTACACCTTC. Protein sequence: CASSSPDRANYGYTF. The chain carries TRBV4-3 and TRBJ1-2, with D possibly matching TRBD1 (6 bases). The germline gives CDR1 LGHNA, CDR2 YSLEER. The length of the CDR3 is 15 residues. V dropped 5 bases and J dropped 0 bases, with 13 bases sitting between them.

This chain joins TRBV6-5 and TRBJ1-2; TRBD1 might be the D (5 bases). The CDR3 runs to 13 residues. Trimming cost V 10 bases and J 4 bases, with 16 bases left between them. Germline-derived CDR1 and CDR2 are MNHEY and SVGAGI. The CDR3 spells CATARQSRYGYTF. The CDR3 DNA is TGTGCCACCGCCCGACAGTCGCGCTATGGCTACACCTTC.

The rearrangement links TRBV18 to TRBJ2-3; 10 bases are shared with TRBD2. The trim removed 3 bases at V and 4 bases at J, leaving 4 bases unmatched. Germline V lookup: CDR1 KGHSH, CDR2 LQKENI. This CDR3 contains 15 residues. Here the CDR3 reads CASSPRTSGADTQYF. The DNA of the CDR3 is TGTGCCAGCTCACCCCGGACTAGCGGTGCAGATACGCAGTATTTT.

This clone has only a few counts. The DNA of the CDR3 is TGTGCCAGTTCGGAGGGGCGGGGGGGCCCCAATGAGCAGTTCTTC. Translated: CASSEGRGGPNEQFF. This chain connects TRBV19 to TRBJ2-1; 9 nucleotides line up with TRBD2. V shed 8 bases and J 6 bases; nucleotides not matched to a gene: 11. CDR1 LNHDA and CDR2 SQIVND come from the germline V gene (reference sequence). The CDR3 loop spans 15 amino acids.

This sequence joins TRBV4-3 and TRBJ1-5; D is undetermined. Germline lookup yields CDR1 LGHNA and CDR2 YSLEER. This CDR3 comprises 13 residues. The germline V and J ends were trimmed by 0 bases and 5 bases, with 5 bases remaining between them. CDR3 loop: CASSQDLHQPQHF. The CDR3 nucleotides read TGCGCCAGCAGCCAAGATCTCCATCAGCCCCAGCATTTT.

The gene calls are TRBV27 and TRBJ1-2; D may be TRBD1 (6 bases). There are 14 residues in the CDR3. V was clipped by 5 bases and J by 2 bases, with 12 bases between them. Germline CDR1 is MNHEY and CDR2 is SMNVEV (reference sequence). The CDR3 loop reads CASSPTGLNYGYTF. The CDR3, as DNA: TGTGCCAGCAGTCCAACAGGGCTGAACTATGGCTACACCTTC.

This chain connects TRBV7-9 to TRBJ2-3; no clear D. Trimming left V 1 base short and J 0 bases short, with 8 bases between. The CDR3 runs to 15 residues. Germline V gene lookup returns CDR1 SEHNR and CDR2 FQNEAQ (reference sequence). The CDR3 bases are TGTGCCAGCAGCTTAGGTCGGTCTAGCACAGATACGCAGTATTTT. Translation gives CASSLGRSSTDTQYF.

V usage is TRBV19 and J usage is TRBJ1-2, with 8 bases aligning to TRBD1. The V and J ends lost 6 bases and 4 bases, in that order; junction bases with no gene match: 4. The CDR3 is 13 amino acids. Germline-derived CDR1 and CDR2 are LNHDA and SQIVND (reference sequence). The CDR3 nucleotides read TGTGCCAGTAGCCAGGGACAGGTCTATGGCTACACCTTC. The encoded protein is CASSQGQVYGYTF. Full variable domain (rest looked up from reference TRBV19 and TRBJ1-2): DGGITQSPKYLFRKEGQNVTLSCEQNLNHDAMYWYRQDPGQGLRLIYYSQIVNDFQKGDIAEGYSVSREKKESFPLTVTSAQKNPTAFYLCASSQGQVYGYTFGSGTRLTVV.

The V call is TRBV13, the J call TRBJ1-5, with 10 bases that match TRBD1. CDR1 is PRHDT, CDR2 FYEKMQ, per germline (reference sequence). This CDR3 comprises 18 residues. V dropped 2 bases and J dropped 6; count of bases not matched to a gene: 13. The CDR3 bases are TGTGCCAGCAGCTTATGGGACAGGGGCCATCCATCTTGTCAGCCCCAGCATTTT. This encodes CASSLWDRGHPSCQPQHF.

The chain carries TRBV28 and TRBJ1-5; D not resolved. The V gene's germline CDR1 is MDHEN and CDR2 SYDVKM. V gave up 4 bases and J gave up 0 bases, with 4 bases separating them. The CDR3 has 13 amino acids. The CDR3 coding sequence is TGTGCCAGCAGTTCTTTTAGCAATCAGCCCCAGCATTTT. It codes for CASSSFSNQPQHF.

The chain uses TRBV2 and TRBJ1-5; weak D call: TRBD1 (5 bases). The germline V gene has CDR1 SNHLY and CDR2 FYNNEI. The V gene lost 3 bases and the J gene lost 6 bases, with 15 bases spanning the gap. The CDR3 runs 15 residues. The CDR3 coding sequence is TGTGCCAGCAGTGATGGGCAGGGAGGAACTCAGCCCCAGCATTTT. Protein: CASSDGQGGTQPQHF.

This clone was picked up one time. V is TRBV2 and J is TRBJ1-3; D is possibly TRBD1 (6 bases). The ends were cut back, 4 bases at V and 0 bases at J, with 13 bases in the middle. The CDR3 spans 16 residues. Germline V gives CDR1 SNHLY, CDR2 FYNNEI. CDR3 nucleotide sequence: TGTGCCAGCAGTGGGGGTGGACAGCGCTCTGGAAACACCATATATTTT. Amino acids: CASSGGGQRSGNTIYF.

The chain is built from TRBV13 and TRBJ1-1; 7 bases are shared with TRBD1. The CDR3 length is 11 residues. Germline V lookup: CDR1 PRHDT, CDR2 FYEKMQ (reference sequence). Trimming took 6 bases from V and 7 from J; bases not matched to a gene: 2. The CDR3 bases are TGTGCCAGCAGGGACAGGCGTGAAGCTTTCTTT. This gives the protein CASRDRREAFF.

This clone came up a few times. This rearrangement joins TRBV28 to TRBJ1-6; no reliable D call. Trimming took off 10 bases at V and 1 base at J, with 14 bases between the two ends. CDR1 and CDR2 (germline): MDHEN, SYDVKM. This CDR3 has 15 amino acids. The chain's CDR3 is CATMGGRSYNSPLHF. In DNA form, the CDR3 reads TGTGCCACCATGGGAGGAAGGTCCTATAATTCACCCCTCCACTTT.

The chain uses TRBV12-3 or TRBV12-4 and TRBJ1-1; the D gene is possibly TRBD1 (6 bases). The CDR3 extends over 13 amino acids. Trimming took off 7 bases at V and 7 bases at J, with 16 bases between the two ends. The CDR3 DNA sequence: TGTGCCAGCATCTTTAACAGGGCTAGTGAAGCTTTCTTT. It specifies CASIFNRASEAFF.

V is TRBV2 and J is TRBJ1-4; D might be TRBD1 (5 bases). Trimming removed 1 base at V and 5 bases at J, with 8 bases between. This CDR3 has 14 residues. Germline assignment: CDR1 SNHLY and CDR2 FYNNEI. CDR3 DNA sequence: TGTGCCAGCAGTGAAGGTGGGGGGAATGAAAAACTGTTTTTT. Amino acids: CASSEGGGNEKLFF.